This T cell receptor (beta chain) was recorded in a study of cytomegalovirus exposure and HLA in healthy donors listed by TCRdb under 2017. Looking at the study overall: The roughly 670 repertoires of the first cohort and the 110 or so validation repertoires were produced on the same platform, according to a later analysis. The aim of the study was to test whether cataloging public T cell receptors could identify signatures of past pathogen exposure. Along with the approximately 670-subject first cohort, a separate validation cohort of over a hundred different subjects was used. To predict cytomegalovirus infection status, the study combined high-throughput TCR immunosequencing, statistical association of individual TCRs with disease status, and machine learning. General conclusions and limits of the study: In both the original and validation cohorts, the classifier was reported to diagnose cytomegalovirus status with high specificity and sensitivity. In the study, around 150 TCR beta chains were listed as associated with cytomegalovirus. Across donors, most TCR sequences were observed very rarely, whereas some public TCRs were present in many individuals. In a later analysis, TCRs clustered in the first cohort were found to also tend to co-occur in the 120 or so validation repertoires, with approximately 94% of cluster scores above 0. A few of the identified cytomegalovirus-associated TCR beta chains were confirmed in vitro to be specific for cytomegalovirus antigens. According to the authors, the approach could potentially be generalized to other disease states and immunological phenotypes. A later analysis had no HLA typing for the validation cohort, so co-occurrence there was scored across all 110 or so repertoires.

V is cut back by 0 bases and J by 1 base, with 2 bases in the junction unmatched. The CDR3, cysteine through phenylalanine, is 16 amino acids long. Just CDR3 DNA is preserved here, 48 bases in frame from base 1. Taken from the germline V gene, the CDR1 and CDR2 loops are SGHTA and FQGTGA. The donors belonged to the validation cohort of about 120 subjects, which was separate from the approximately 700-subject first cohort. Note on this clone: This receptor's antigen is unknown. No per-base quality is available; no much larger clone lies one base away.

Library preparation used the immunoSEQ multiplex PCR assay. Per the original workflow: To diagnose cytomegalovirus status from the catalog of TCR beta chain sequences, a statistical classification framework was built. Sourced from immuneACCESS, this table was stored by TCRdb with only in-frame sequences that have V and J called. A share of the clones is absent; for the studies checked, an unresolved V gene accounts for under half, and the remainder has no known explanation. That table supplies the V and J calls and clone size; D and trimming were determined from the DNA. This sample comprises more than 60,000 clones, 95% to 98% of them detected only once. Around 1.5% of the sample is in the top ten clones.

The sample comprised PBMCs. The TCR originated in a woman between 18 and 30 years old in good health and CMV-seropositive. The chain couples TRBV7-3 to TRBJ1-5, with TRBD1 matching 8 junction bases. The nucleotides read TGTGCCAGCAGCTTAACGACAGGGGACAGCAATCAGCCCCAGCATTTT. This is translated as CASSLTTGDSNQPQHF.